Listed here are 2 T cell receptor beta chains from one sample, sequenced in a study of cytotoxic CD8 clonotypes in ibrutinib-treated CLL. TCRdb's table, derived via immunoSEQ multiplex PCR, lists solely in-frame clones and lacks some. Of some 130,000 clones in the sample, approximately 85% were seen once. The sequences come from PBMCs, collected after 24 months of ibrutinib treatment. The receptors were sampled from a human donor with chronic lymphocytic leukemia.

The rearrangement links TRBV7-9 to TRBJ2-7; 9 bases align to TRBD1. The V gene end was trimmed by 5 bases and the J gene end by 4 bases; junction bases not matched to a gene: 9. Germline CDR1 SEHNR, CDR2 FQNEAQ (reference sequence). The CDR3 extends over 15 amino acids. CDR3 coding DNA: TGTGCCAGCAGCCCCTACAGGGGGCTAAATTACGAGCAGTACTTC. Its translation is CASSPYRGLNYEQYF.

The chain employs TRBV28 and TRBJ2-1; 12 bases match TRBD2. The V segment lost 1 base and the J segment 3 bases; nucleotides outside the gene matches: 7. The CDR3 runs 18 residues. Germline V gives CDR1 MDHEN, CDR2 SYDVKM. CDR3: CASSLSPGTSGHYNEQFF. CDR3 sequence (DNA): TGTGCCAGCAGTTTATCCCCCGGGACTAGCGGGCACTACAATGAGCAGTTCTTC.